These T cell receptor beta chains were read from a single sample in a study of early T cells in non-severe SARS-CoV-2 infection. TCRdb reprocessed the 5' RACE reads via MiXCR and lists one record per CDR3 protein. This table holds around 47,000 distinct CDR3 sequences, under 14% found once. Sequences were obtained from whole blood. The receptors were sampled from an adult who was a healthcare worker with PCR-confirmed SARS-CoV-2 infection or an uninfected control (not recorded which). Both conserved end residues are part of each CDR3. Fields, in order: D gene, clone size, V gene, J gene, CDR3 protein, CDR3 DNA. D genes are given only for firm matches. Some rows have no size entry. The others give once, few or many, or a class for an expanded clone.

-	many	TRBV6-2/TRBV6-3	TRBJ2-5	CASSLGWTNQETQYF	TGTGCCAGCTCCCTCGGGTGGACAAACCAAGAGACCCAGTACTTC
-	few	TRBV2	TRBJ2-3	CASRHPSDRRDFTDTQYF	TGTGCCAGCAGACATCCCTCTGACAGGCGAGACTTCACAGATACGCAGTATTTT
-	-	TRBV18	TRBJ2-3	CASSPQGIGDTQYF	TGTGCCAGCTCACCTCAGGGGATTGGAGATACGCAGTATTTT
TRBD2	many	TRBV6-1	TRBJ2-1	CASLTRTSADEQFF	TGTGCCAGCTTGACCCGGACTAGCGCTGACGAGCAGTTCTTC
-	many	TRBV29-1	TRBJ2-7	CSVVQSKDPYEQYF	TGCAGCGTTGTTCAGAGCAAGGACCCCTACGAGCAGTACTTC
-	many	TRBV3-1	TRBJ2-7	CASSQLTRGLEQYF	TGTGCCAGCAGCCAACTGACTAGAGGGCTCGAGCAGTACTTC
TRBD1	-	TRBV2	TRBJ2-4	CASSRWGGQGQVIQYF	TGTGCCAGCAGCAGGTGGGGAGGACAGGGGCAGGTCATTCAGTACTTC
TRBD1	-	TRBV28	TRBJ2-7	CASSYRGLGSYEQYF	TGTGCCAGCAGTTACAGGGGTCTCGGCTCCTACGAGCAGTACTTC
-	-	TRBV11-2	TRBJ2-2	CASSRGVSGRVGELFF	TGTGCCAGCAGCCGCGGAGTCAGTGGGCGGGTCGGGGAGCTGTTTTTT
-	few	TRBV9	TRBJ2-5	CASSRLVQETQYF	TGTGCCAGCAGCCGACTAGTTCAAGAGACCCAGTACTTC
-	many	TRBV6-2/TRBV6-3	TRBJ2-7	CASSPFTYEQYF	TGTGCCAGCTCTCCTTTTACCTACGAGCAGTACTTC
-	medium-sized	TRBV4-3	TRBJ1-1	CASSQVRDILNTEAFF	TGCGCCAGCAGCCAAGTAAGGGACATCCTGAACACTGAAGCTTTCTTT
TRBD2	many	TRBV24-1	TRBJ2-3	CATSDDKLAGVGDTQYF	TGTGCCACCAGTGACGACAAACTAGCGGGAGTGGGGGATACGCAGTATTTT
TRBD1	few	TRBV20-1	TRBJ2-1	CSAQDREVPNEQFF	TGCAGTGCACAGGACAGGGAGGTCCCCAATGAGCAGTTCTTC
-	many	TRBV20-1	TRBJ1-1	CSATPSTGWVEAFF	TGCAGTGCTACTCCCTCGACAGGCTGGGTTGAAGCTTTCTTT
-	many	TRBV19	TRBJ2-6	CASSRKGSSGANVLTF	TGTGCCAGTAGCCGAAAAGGGAGCTCTGGGGCCAACGTCCTGACTTTC
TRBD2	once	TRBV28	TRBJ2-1	CASSPRGAGGRWQFF	TGTGCCAGCAGTCCCCGGGGAGCGGGAGGGCGCTGGCAGTTCTTC
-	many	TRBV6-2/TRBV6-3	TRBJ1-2	CASSYLDIYGGYTF	TGTGCCAGCAGTTACTTGGACATATATGGGGGCTACACCTTC
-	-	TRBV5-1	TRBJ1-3	CASSLGPAGNTIYF	TGCGCCAGCAGCTTGGGTCCCGCTGGAAACACCATATATTTT
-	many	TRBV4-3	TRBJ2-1	CASSQGAVGGQFF	TGCGCCAGCAGCCAAGGGGCCGTGGGAGGGCAGTTCTTC
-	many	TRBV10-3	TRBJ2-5	CAISESEKAQYF	TGTGCCATCAGTGAGTCCGAAAAGGCCCAGTACTTC
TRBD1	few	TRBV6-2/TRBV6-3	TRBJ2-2	CASRRDRANTGELFF	TGTGCCAGCAGACGGGACAGGGCGAACACCGGGGAGCTGTTTTTT
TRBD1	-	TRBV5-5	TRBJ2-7	CASSRQGDPYEQYF	TGTGCCAGCAGCCGGCAGGGGGACCCCTACGAGCAGTACTTC
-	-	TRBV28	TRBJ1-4	CASSLRGNNEKLFF	TGTGCCAGCAGTTTACGCGGGAATAATGAAAAACTGTTTTTT
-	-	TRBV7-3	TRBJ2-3	CASSLRQASTDTQYF	TGTGCCAGCAGCCTTAGACAGGCTAGCACAGATACGCAGTATTTT
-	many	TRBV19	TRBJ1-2	CASSSGQYGYTF	TGTGCCAGTAGTTCGGGTCAGTATGGCTACACCTTC
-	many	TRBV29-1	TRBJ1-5	CSVGWGSSNQPQHF	TGCAGCGTTGGCTGGGGAAGTAGCAATCAGCCCCAGCATTTT
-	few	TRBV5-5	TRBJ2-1	CASSFIDNEQFF	TGTGCCAGCAGCTTCATCGACAATGAGCAGTTCTTC
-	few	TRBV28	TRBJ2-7	CASRTGNYEQYF	TGTGCCAGCAGGACAGGAAACTACGAGCAGTACTTC
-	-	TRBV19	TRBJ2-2	CASSIKIGRELFF	TGTGCCAGTAGTATTAAGATAGGCCGGGAGCTGTTTTTT
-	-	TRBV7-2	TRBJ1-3	CASSLVTGRNIHSGNTIYF	TGTGCCAGCAGCTTAGTTACGGGCAGGAATATTCACTCTGGAAACACCATATATTTT
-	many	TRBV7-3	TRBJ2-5	CASSLTDSALGTQYF	TGTGCCAGCAGCTTAACTGACTCGGCTCTTGGGACCCAGTACTTC
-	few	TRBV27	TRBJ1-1	CASSLTDNTEAFF	TGTGCCAGCAGTCTAACAGATAACACTGAAGCTTTCTTT
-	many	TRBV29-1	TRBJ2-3	CSVDEGTDTQYF	TGCAGCGTTGACGAGGGAACAGATACGCAGTATTTT
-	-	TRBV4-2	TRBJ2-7	CASSQGGSGDAYEQYF	TGTGCCAGCAGCCAAGGGGGATCAGGGGATGCCTACGAGCAGTACTTC
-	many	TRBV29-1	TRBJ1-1	CSVARGGTEAFF	TGCAGCGTTGCTAGGGGTGGCACTGAAGCTTTCTTT